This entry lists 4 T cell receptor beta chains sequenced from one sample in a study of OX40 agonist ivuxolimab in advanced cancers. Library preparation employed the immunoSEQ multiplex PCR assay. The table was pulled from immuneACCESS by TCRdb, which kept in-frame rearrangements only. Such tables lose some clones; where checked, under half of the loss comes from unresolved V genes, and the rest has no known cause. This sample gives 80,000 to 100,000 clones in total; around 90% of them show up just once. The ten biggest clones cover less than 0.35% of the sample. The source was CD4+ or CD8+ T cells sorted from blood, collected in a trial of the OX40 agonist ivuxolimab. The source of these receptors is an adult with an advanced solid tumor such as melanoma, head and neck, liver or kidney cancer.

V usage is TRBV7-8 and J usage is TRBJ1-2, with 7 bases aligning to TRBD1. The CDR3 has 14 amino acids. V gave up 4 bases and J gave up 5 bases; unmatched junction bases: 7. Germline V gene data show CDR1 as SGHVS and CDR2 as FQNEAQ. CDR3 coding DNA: TGTGCCAGCAGCTCCCGGGACAGATTTTATGGCTACACCTTC. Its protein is CASSSRDRFYGYTF.

The chain's CDR3 is CASSSTGGGTDTQYF. The CDR3 region has the DNA TGTGCCAGCAGCTCGACGGGGGGCGGGACAGATACGCAGTATTTT. V usage is TRBV5-4 and J usage is TRBJ2-3, with D perhaps TRBD2 (7 bases). Looked up from germline, CDR1 is SGHNT and CDR2 is YYREEE (reference sequence). V dropped 3 bases and J dropped 3 bases, with 14 bases sitting between them. The CDR3 covers 15 residues.

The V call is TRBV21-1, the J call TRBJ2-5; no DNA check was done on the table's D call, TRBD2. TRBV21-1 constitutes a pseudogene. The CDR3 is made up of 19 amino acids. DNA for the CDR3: TGTGCCAGCAGCAAAGCGAGCAGCGGCCACGGTGGGAGTGCAGAGACCCAGTACTTC. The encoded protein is CASSKASSGHGGSAETQYF.

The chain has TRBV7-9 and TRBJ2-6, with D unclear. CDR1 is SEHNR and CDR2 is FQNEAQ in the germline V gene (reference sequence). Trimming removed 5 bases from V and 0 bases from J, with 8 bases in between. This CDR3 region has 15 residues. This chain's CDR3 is CASSLLSSGANVLTF. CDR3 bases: TGTGCCAGCAGCCTACTTTCCTCTGGGGCCAACGTCCTGACTTTC.